This entry lists 27 T cell receptor beta chains sequenced from one sample in a study of blood T cell repertoires in COVID-19. The repertoire was sequenced with immunoSEQ multiplex PCR; TCRdb's copy has only in-frame clones and lacks some. This sample has about 210,000 clones, with 81% found just once. The sample consisted of PBMCs or T cells enriched from blood (not recorded which). Source of these receptors: a woman aged 45-65 years with acute COVID-19.

The J gene is TRBJ2-5, the V gene TRBV19, with 8 bases lining up with TRBD2. The CDR3 loop spans 15 amino acids. The V and J ends lost 7 bases and 5 bases, in that order; junction bases with no gene match: 12. CDR1 LNHDA and CDR2 SQIVND come from the germline V gene (reference sequence). The CDR3 region has the DNA TGTGCCAGTAACCCGAGCGGGGGCCCGGGGGAGACCCAGTACTTC. Protein product: CASNPSGGPGETQYF.

V and J are TRBV19 and TRBJ2-3; a possible D gene is TRBD2 (6 bases). CDR1 and CDR2 from the germline V gene are LNHDA and SQIVND (reference sequence). V was shortened by 8 bases and J by 5 bases, with 14 bases between the two germline ends. The CDR3 covers 13 residues. The CDR3, as DNA: TGTGCCAGTCGGGGAGGCGTTGGAGATACGCAGTATTTT. This translates into CASRGGVGDTQYF.

DNA for the CDR3: TGTGCCAGCAGCCAAACGCGGGGCCAACAGCAGTTCTTC. This translates into CASSQTRGQQQFF. The chain recombines TRBV6-2 or TRBV6-3 with TRBJ2-1; tentative D call: TRBD2 (6 bases). Germline values: CDR1 MNHEY, CDR2 SVGEGT. The V end was cut by 6 bases, the J end by 11 bases, with 17 bases between. The CDR3 is made up of 13 amino acids.

This clone was seen just once. CDR3 protein: CASRAPRPYGYTF. CDR3 bases: TGTGCCAGCAGGGCCCCGCGGCCTTATGGCTACACCTTC. V usage is TRBV28 and J usage is TRBJ1-2; no reliable D call. Germline CDR1 is MDHEN and CDR2 is SYDVKM. V gave up 6 bases and J gave up 5 bases, with 13 bases separating them. This CDR3 has 13 residues.

This clone came up a few times. The chain combines TRBV10-3 with TRBJ2-3, with D possibly being TRBD1 (5 bases). From germline, CDR1 is ENHRY and CDR2 SYGVKD. This CDR3 contains 16 residues. V shed 0 bases and J shed 4 bases, with 14 bases lying between them. For the CDR3, the DNA is TGTGCCATCAGTGAGTCGTTGTCAGGGAAGGCAGATACGCAGTATTTT. As protein: CAISESLSGKADTQYF.

The gene calls are TRBV27 and TRBJ1-3; D might be TRBD1 (5 bases). Germline V gene lookup returns CDR1 MNHEY and CDR2 SMNVEV (reference sequence). V gave up 5 bases and J gave up 10 bases, with 15 bases separating them. CDR3 length: 13 residues. In DNA, the CDR3 is TGTGCCAGCAGTACATTAAGAACAGGAACCATATATTTT. It yields the protein CASSTLRTGTIYF.

J is TRBJ1-6 and V is TRBV14, with 11 bases lining up with TRBD1. V was pared by 10 bases and J by 11 bases, with 19 bases of the junction left unmatched. CDR3 length: 17 residues. Germline loops: CDR1 SGHDN, CDR2 FVKESK. The CDR3 reads CANPSVPGQGETTPLHF. The CDR3 nucleotides are TGTGCCAACCCGTCGGTTCCGGGACAGGGGGAAACGACACCCCTCCACTTT. The full variable domain, with the rest looked up from reference TRBV14 and TRBJ1-6, is EAGVTQFPSHSVIEKGQTVTLRCDPISGHDNLYWYRRVMGKEIKFLLHFVKESKQDESGMPNNRFLAERTGGTYSTLKVQPAELEDSGVYFCANPSVPGQGETTPLHFGNGTRLTVT.

V is TRBV15 and J is TRBJ2-6; D perhaps matches TRBD2 (5 bases). Trimming took 0 bases from V and 4 from J, leaving 10 bases between them. The CDR3 has 16 residues. The germline CDR1 and CDR2 sequences are LNHNV and YYDKDF (reference sequence). For the CDR3, the DNA is TGTGCCACCAGCAGAGAAGCCGGGGTGGGGGCCAACGTCCTGACTTTC. It is translated as CATSREAGVGANVLTF. Looking up the rest from reference TRBV15 and TRBJ2-6 gives the full variable domain: DAMVIQNPRYQVTQFGKPVTLSCSQTLNHNVMYWYQQKSSQAPKLLFHYYDKDFNNEADTPDNFQSRRPNTSFCFLDIRSPGLGDTAMYLCATSREAGVGANVLTFGAGSRLTVL.

The chain uses TRBV7-7 and TRBJ2-2, with 13 nucleotides matching TRBD2. The CDR3 totals 16 residues. Trimming removed 1 base from V and 4 bases from J; junction bases left unmatched: 0. Germline V gives CDR1 SSHAT, CDR2 FNYEAQ (reference sequence). CDR3 loop: CASSLGLAGGTGELFF. The CDR3 DNA reads TGTGCCAGCAGCTTAGGACTAGCGGGAGGCACCGGGGAGCTGTTTTTT.

The chain joins TRBV24-1 to TRBJ2-3; 10 bases agree with TRBD1. The CDR3 loop spans 15 amino acids. The V gene end was trimmed by 5 bases and the J gene end by 5 bases; junction bases not matched to a gene: 6. The germline gives CDR1 KGHDR, CDR2 SFDVKD. The CDR3 DNA reads TGTGCCACCAGTGTCGGGACAGGGGTATTAGATACGCAGTATTTT. Protein sequence: CATSVGTGVLDTQYF.

The chain joins TRBV7-2 to TRBJ2-3, with D hard to call. This CDR3 contains 14 residues. Germline V CDR1 and CDR2: SGHTA, FQGNSA. V dropped 0 bases and J dropped 4 bases, with 8 bases sitting between them. CDR3 in amino acids: CASSLALGSDTQYF. The DNA for the CDR3 is TGTGCCAGCAGCTTAGCGCTAGGTTCAGATACGCAGTATTTT.

The chain carries TRBV11-2 and TRBJ2-7; the D gene is possibly TRBD1 (5 bases). The CDR3 runs to 15 residues. Trimming shortened V by 3 bases and J by 3 bases, and 15 bases separated the two germline ends. In germline, CDR1 is SGHAT, CDR2 FQNNGV. CDR3 sequence: CASSLSWQGIYEQYF. CDR3 in DNA: TGTGCCAGCAGCTTGAGTTGGCAGGGAATCTACGAGCAGTACTTC.

The rearrangement joins TRBV7-2 to TRBJ2-7; D is possibly TRBD2 (6 bases). Germline CDR1 is SGHTA and CDR2 is FQGNSA. Trimming took off 3 bases at V and 3 bases at J, with 12 bases between the two ends. The CDR3 has 14 residues. CDR3 loop: CASSFAGGNYEQYF. CDR3 DNA sequence: TGTGCCAGCAGCTTCGCCGGCGGGAACTACGAGCAGTACTTC.

The chain has TRBV20-1 and TRBJ1-4; D is undetermined. The CDR3 runs 15 residues. Per germline, CDR1 DFQATT and CDR2 SNEGSKA (reference sequence). Trimming took off 3 bases at V and 4 bases at J, with 15 bases between the two ends. The chain's CDR3 is CSASDAGRNNEKLFF. The CDR3 DNA is TGCAGTGCTAGTGACGCGGGGAGAAATAATGAAAAACTGTTTTTT.

This chain uses TRBV4-3 with TRBJ1-2; 8 bases agree with TRBD1. Germline CDR1 is LGHNA and CDR2 is YSLEER. The CDR3 spans 15 residues. Trimming took 2 bases from V and 6 from J; bases not matched to a gene: 8. CDR3 nucleotide sequence: TGCGCCAGCAGCCAATCAAGGCAGGGGGCTAATGGCTACACCTTC. Amino acid sequence: CASSQSRQGANGYTF.

Written as DNA, the CDR3 is TGTGCCAGCAGTTACTCGACGACTAGCGGGAGGGAGACCCAGTACTTC. It yields the protein CASSYSTTSGRETQYF. The chain joins TRBV6-5 to TRBJ2-5; TRBD2 matches 13 bases. The ends lost 0 bases at V and 5 bases at J; junction bases unmatched: 3. The CDR3 has 16 residues. In germline, CDR1 is MNHEY, CDR2 SVGAGI.

The chain recombines TRBV2 with TRBJ1-2, with D perhaps TRBD1 (5 bases). V was pared by 3 bases and J by 8 bases, with 13 bases between. The germline V gene encodes CDR1 SNHLY and CDR2 FYNNEI. There are 13 residues in the CDR3. CDR3: CASSDPGAQGYTF. The CDR3 DNA is TGTGCCAGCAGTGACCCTGGGGCTCAGGGCTACACCTTC. Combining the CDR3 with reference TRBV2 and TRBJ1-2 gives the whole variable domain EPEVTQTPSHQVTQMGQEVILRCVPISNHLYFYWYRQILGQKVEFLVSFYNNEISEKSEIFDDQFSVERPDGSNFTLKIRSTKLEDSAMYFCASSDPGAQGYTFGSGTRLTVV.

The rearrangement links TRBV28 to TRBJ2-7; 8 bases agree with TRBD1. Germline V gene lookup returns CDR1 MDHEN and CDR2 SYDVKM. V shed 4 bases, J shed 5 bases, and the junction held 10 bases outside the gene matches. The CDR3 has 15 residues. The DNA for the CDR3 is TGTGCCAGCAGTTCCTACAGGGGGAATTACGACGAGCAGTACTTC. Protein sequence: CASSSYRGNYDEQYF.

The chain employs TRBV5-4 and TRBJ2-1, with D possibly being TRBD2 (6 bases). The CDR3 runs 15 residues. Germline-derived CDR1 and CDR2 are SGHNT and YYREEE (reference sequence). Trimming pared 4 bases from V and 2 bases from J, leaving 13 bases between. This CDR3 reads CASSRLVSAYNEQFF. CDR3 coding DNA: TGTGCCAGCAGCAGACTAGTGTCGGCCTACAATGAGCAGTTCTTC.

The J gene is TRBJ2-1, the V gene TRBV18; 9 positions match TRBD2. CDR3 length equals 17 residues. Germline CDR1 reads KGHSH; CDR2 reads LQKENI. With 3 bases clipped from V and 6 bases from J, the junction kept 12 bases outside the gene matches. CDR3: CASSPAQSLAGTNEQFF. CDR3 nucleotides: TGTGCCAGCTCACCCGCCCAATCCCTAGCGGGGACCAATGAGCAGTTCTTC.

This rearrangement joins TRBV7-2 to TRBJ2-3, with 8 bases aligning to TRBD2. Germline CDR1 and CDR2: SGHTA and FQGNSA. The CDR3 loop spans 18 amino acids. The J segment lost 3 bases and the V segment lost 2 bases, leaving 13 bases of the junction unmatched. The CDR3 here is CASSLQAGAGSGTDTQYF. CDR3 in DNA: TGTGCCAGCAGCTTACAAGCGGGGGCTGGAAGTGGGACAGATACGCAGTATTTT.

This clone was counted a few times. This chain uses TRBV7-2 with TRBJ2-1; 10 bases agree with TRBD2. The CDR3 covers 15 residues. Germline V gives CDR1 SGHTA, CDR2 FQGNSA. The V gene end was trimmed by 2 bases and the J gene end by 10 bases; junction bases not matched to a gene: 8. CDR3 protein: CASSLLAGGREEQFF. CDR3 coding DNA: TGTGCCAGCAGCTTATTAGCGGGGGGACGAGAGGAGCAGTTCTTC.

Regarding this clone: The same CDR3 is also encoded by other DNA sequences in this sample. The chain combines TRBV3-1 (or the pseudogene TRBV3-2) with TRBJ1-1, with D maybe TRBD1 (6 bases). Trimming shortened V by 3 bases and J by 2 bases, and 10 bases separated the two germline ends. CDR3 length equals 14 residues. CDR1 is LGHDT, CDR2 YNNKEL, per germline (reference sequence). CDR3 bases: TGTGCCAGCAGCCAGCCACAGGGCAACACTGAAGCTTTCTTT. The encoded protein is CASSQPQGNTEAFF.

The gene calls are TRBV5-1 and TRBJ1-4; 7 bases are shared with TRBD1. The CDR3 consists of 15 residues. The germline CDR1 and CDR2 sequences are SGHRS and YFSETQ. V lost 4 bases, J lost 4 bases, and 7 bases stayed unmatched. CDR3 residues: CASSVTGTDNEKLFF. The CDR3 DNA sequence: TGCGCCAGCAGCGTCACCGGGACAGATAATGAAAAACTGTTTTTT.

The chain joins TRBV3-1 (or the pseudogene TRBV3-2) to TRBJ1-4; TRBD1 aligns across 8 bases. Per the germline V gene, CDR1 is LGHDT and CDR2 is YNNKEL (reference sequence). V was clipped by 2 bases and J by 8 bases; unmatched bases: 13. The CDR3 spans 17 residues. The CDR3 protein is CASSQTTGTGLGEKLFF. CDR3 nucleotides: TGTGCCAGCAGCCAAACGACCGGGACAGGCTTGGGGGAAAAACTGTTTTTT.

The chain carries TRBV20-1 and TRBJ1-2; D ambiguous. Trimming took 0 bases from V and 5 from J, leaving 4 bases between them. CDR1 and CDR2 (germline): DFQATT, SNEGSKA (reference sequence). This CDR3 has 11 residues. The DNA of the CDR3 is TGCAGTGCTAGAGATCGGTATGGCTACACCTTC. This gives the protein CSARDRYGYTF.

Only a few counts were recorded for this clone. This same CDR3 is encoded by further DNA sequences in the sample. V usage is TRBV30 and J usage is TRBJ1-6; 9 nucleotides line up with TRBD1. CDR3 length: 13 amino acids. V dropped 1 base and J dropped 9; count of bases not matched to a gene: 1. Per the germline V gene, CDR1 is GTSNPN and CDR2 is SVGIG (reference sequence). This CDR3 reads CAWSGQGGSPLHF. Here the CDR3 DNA reads TGTGCCTGGAGTGGACAGGGGGGTTCACCCCTCCACTTT.